The 26 T cell receptor beta chains given below trace back to one sample, sequenced in a study of cytomegalovirus exposure and HLA in healthy donors. It was with 60 Vbeta and 13 Jbeta primers that the PCR ran. The repertoire was sequenced with immunoSEQ multiplex PCR; TCRdb's copy has only in-frame clones and lacks some. The table lists roughly 190,000 clones, approximately 70% of them singletons. The sequenced material came from PBMCs. Receptors originate from a woman aged 25 to 39 in good health and CMV-seropositive.

J is TRBJ1-1 and V is TRBV25-1; no definite D call. The germline CDR1 and CDR2 sequences are MGHDK and SYGVNS. Trimming took 3 bases from V and 1 from J, leaving 6 bases between them. CDR3 length equals 13 residues. The chain's CDR3 is CASSERENTEAFF. The DNA for the CDR3 is TGTGCCAGCAGTGAGAGGGAGAACACTGAAGCTTTCTTT.

V usage is TRBV19 and J usage is TRBJ1-5; 7 nucleotides align to TRBD1. Germline V gene sequence: CDR1 LNHDA, CDR2 SQIVND (reference sequence). This CDR3 is 14 amino acids long. V lost 8 bases to trimming and J lost 4 bases; unmatched junction nucleotides: 8. The CDR3: CASDDRAGNQPQHF. CDR3 nucleotide sequence: TGTGCCAGTGACGACAGGGCGGGAAATCAGCCCCAGCATTTT.

V is TRBV28 and J is TRBJ1-1; no clear D gene. The CDR3 totals 14 residues. Germline CDR1 MDHEN, CDR2 SYDVKM. With 2 bases removed from V and 4 bases from J, the gap between germline ends came to 11 bases. Here the CDR3 DNA reads TGTGCCAGCAGTTTAGGAGGCCGGGGCACTGAAGCTTTCTTT. Its protein is CASSLGGRGTEAFF.

The chain combines TRBV10-3 with TRBJ2-7; perhaps TRBD1 as D (6 bases). The CDR3 has 14 amino acids. The V gene's germline CDR1 is ENHRY and CDR2 SYGVKD. Trimming left V 3 bases short and J 4 bases short, with 13 bases between. This CDR3 reads CAISDNRVRYEQYF. Written as DNA, the CDR3 is TGTGCCATCAGTGACAACAGGGTGAGATACGAGCAGTACTTC.

The rearrangement links TRBV7-9 to TRBJ2-7; D is uncertain. The V end was cut by 1 base, the J end by 3 bases, with 7 bases between. Germline CDR1 SEHNR, CDR2 FQNEAQ (reference sequence). The CDR3 runs to 13 residues. The CDR3 DNA sequence: TGTGCCAGCAGCTTAGTATACGGCTACGAGCAGTACTTC. Residues: CASSLVYGYEQYF.

The CDR3 is CASRSGQGGDEKLFF. The CDR3 DNA reads as TGTGCAAGTCGCTCCGGACAGGGGGGTGATGAAAAACTGTTTTTT. The chain carries TRBV12-2 and TRBJ1-4; the table assigns TRBD1, which was not confirmed against the DNA. TRBV12-2 corresponds to a pseudogene. There are 15 residues in the CDR3.

This clone was seen a handful of times. The chain is built from TRBV15 and TRBJ2-3, with D perhaps matching TRBD1 (5 bases). The germline CDR1 and CDR2 sequences are LNHNV and YYDKDF (reference sequence). Trimming shortened V by 3 bases and J by 2 bases, and 9 bases separated the two germline ends. The CDR3 loop spans 14 amino acids. The CDR3 DNA is TGTGCCACCAGCAGCCACAGGAACACAGATACGCAGTATTTT. This translates into CATSSHRNTDTQYF.

This chain links TRBV19 with TRBJ2-7, with TRBD1 as a possible D gene (6 bases). Trimming took off 4 bases at V and 2 bases at J, with 15 bases between the two ends. CDR3 length: 15 residues. Per germline, CDR1 LNHDA and CDR2 SQIVND (reference sequence). In DNA, the CDR3 is TGTGCCAGTAGTAAGGAAACAGGGTTCGCCTACGAGCAGTACTTC. Translation: CASSKETGFAYEQYF.

The V gene is TRBV28, the J gene TRBJ1-2; D is undetermined. Trimming pared 3 bases from V and 6 bases from J, leaving 20 bases between. Looked up from germline, CDR1 is MDHEN and CDR2 is SYDVKM. This CDR3 region has 16 residues. CDR3 in DNA: TGTGCCAGCAGTTTCTTCCGGGCCTCACGGGGAGATGGCTACACCTTC. Translated, it gives CASSFFRASRGDGYTF.

V usage is TRBV28 and J usage is TRBJ2-6; a weak D match, TRBD1 (6 bases). V was clipped by 7 bases and J by 7 bases, with 14 bases between them. This CDR3 is 14 amino acids long. Looked up from germline, CDR1 is MDHEN and CDR2 is SYDVKM. The CDR3: CASTDRPRANVLTF. CDR3 coding DNA: TGTGCCAGCACCGACAGGCCCAGAGCCAACGTCCTGACTTTC.

The J gene is TRBJ2-2, the V gene TRBV19; D might be TRBD2 (6 bases). Trimming shortened V by 1 base and J by 4 bases, and 19 bases separated the two germline ends. The CDR3 runs 18 residues. Germline-derived CDR1 and CDR2 are LNHDA and SQIVND (reference sequence). The CDR3 nucleotides read TGTGCCAGTAGTATAGGGTACGGTGCGGGACTCGCCACCGGGGAGCTGTTTTTT. Protein: CASSIGYGAGLATGELFF.

This rearrangement joins TRBV27 to TRBJ1-6; TRBD1 is a possible D gene (5 bases). V was shortened by 7 bases and J by 0 bases, with 19 bases between the two germline ends. This CDR3 has 18 amino acids. Germline CDR1 MNHEY, CDR2 SMNVEV (reference sequence). CDR3 DNA sequence: TGTGCCAGCACTTGGGGGGGGAGCGTAAGCTCCTATAATTCACCCCTCCACTTT. Translated, it gives CASTWGGSVSSYNSPLHF.

This clone was counted a single time. The J gene is TRBJ1-5, the V gene TRBV27; D call uncertain. V lost 0 bases to trimming and J lost 0 bases, with 6 bases between them. This CDR3 has 15 residues. From germline, CDR1 is MNHEY and CDR2 SMNVEV (reference sequence). The CDR3 spells CASSLSSFSNQPQHF. The CDR3 nucleotides are TGTGCCAGCAGTTTATCCAGTTTTAGCAATCAGCCCCAGCATTTT.

This clone was found once. The V and J genes are TRBV28 and TRBJ2-4, with D possibly being TRBD1 (6 bases). The CDR3 covers 16 residues. CDR1 and CDR2 from the germline V gene are MDHEN and SYDVKM. Trimming shortened V by 3 bases and J by 0 bases, and 12 bases separated the two germline ends. CDR3 bases: TGTGCCAGCAGTTTTTTTGAAGGGGGAGCCAAAAACATTCAGTACTTC. Protein: CASSFFEGGAKNIQYF.

The chain couples TRBV6-1 to TRBJ2-3, with a possible D match to TRBD2 (6 bases). The CDR3 is 13 residues long. CDR1 is MNHNS and CDR2 is SASEGT in the germline V gene. V dropped 6 bases and J dropped 3 bases, with 10 bases sitting between them. Written as DNA, the CDR3 is TGTGCCAGCAGCGAGCTAGCGACAGATACGCAGTATTTT. Translating gives CASSELATDTQYF.

This sequence joins TRBV6-5 and TRBJ1-6, with 8 bases that match TRBD1. This CDR3 is 15 amino acids long. Germline lookup yields CDR1 MNHEY and CDR2 SVGAGI. Trimming removed 7 bases from V and 7 bases from J; junction bases left unmatched: 9. CDR3 amino acids: CASTNQGAGNSPLHF. The CDR3 coding sequence is TGTGCCAGCACCAACCAGGGGGCGGGGAATTCACCCCTCCACTTT.

V is TRBV28 and J is TRBJ1-1; the D gene is possibly TRBD1 (6 bases). CDR1 is MDHEN, CDR2 SYDVKM, per germline. With 1 base removed from V and 5 bases from J, the gap between germline ends came to 14 bases. The CDR3 length is 15 residues. The CDR3 loop is CASSLLGALGTEAFF. In nucleotides, the CDR3 is TGTGCCAGCAGTTTATTGGGGGCCTTGGGGACTGAAGCTTTCTTT.

The chain is built from TRBV5-1 and TRBJ2-5, with TRBD2 matching over 7 bases. Looked up from germline, CDR1 is SGHRS and CDR2 is YFSETQ. The CDR3 totals 16 residues. V was clipped by 4 bases and J by 3 bases; unmatched bases: 12. The CDR3 nucleotides read TGCGCCAGCAGCATGGCCCTCGGGAGGTTTAAAGAGACCCAGTACTTC. The encoded protein is CASSMALGRFKETQYF.

This clone has only a few counts. The rearrangement links TRBV28 to TRBJ2-7; D is uncertain. Trimming removed 8 bases from V and 13 bases from J, with 18 bases in between. The CDR3 runs 11 residues. Germline CDR1 reads MDHEN; CDR2 reads SYDVKM. CDR3 loop: CASGAGVSDYF. DNA for the CDR3: TGTGCCAGCGGTGCCGGAGTCTCAGATTACTTC.

This chain links TRBV9 with TRBJ1-2; a possible D gene is TRBD1 (6 bases). The V and J ends lost 4 bases and 2 bases respectively, with 18 bases between them. The CDR3 covers 16 residues. Germline-derived CDR1 and CDR2 are SGDLS and YYNGEE. The CDR3 is CASSSAGRGENYGYTF. The CDR3, as DNA: TGTGCCAGCAGCTCGGCCGGCAGGGGAGAGAACTATGGCTACACCTTC.

The chain links TRBV4-1 to TRBJ1-2; 7 positions agree with TRBD1. There are 17 residues in the CDR3. V shed 0 bases and J 4 bases; nucleotides not matched to a gene: 11. In germline, CDR1 is MGHRA, CDR2 YSYEKL. CDR3 protein: CASSQDPSRGILYGYTF. CDR3 in DNA: TGCGCCAGCAGCCAAGACCCCTCCAGGGGGATTCTCTATGGCTACACCTTC.

The CDR3 DNA sequence: TGTGCCAGCAGATTGGGACTCGGGACAGGGGGTACTGAAGCTTTCTTT. Its protein is CASRLGLGTGGTEAFF. The chain joins TRBV28 to TRBJ1-1; 11 positions match TRBD1. The junction had 11 bases not matched to a gene; V was cut back by 6 bases and J by 5 bases. This CDR3 is built from 16 residues. Per the germline V gene, CDR1 is MDHEN and CDR2 is SYDVKM.

This clone was seen only once. The chain links TRBV28 to TRBJ1-1, with TRBD1 matching over 7 bases. With V trimmed by 6 bases and J by 6 bases, 13 bases remained unmatched. The CDR3 runs 15 residues. Germline V gene data show CDR1 as MDHEN and CDR2 as SYDVKM. Here the CDR3 reads CASSPRQGLGAEAFF. The CDR3 DNA reads as TGTGCCAGCAGCCCCCGACAGGGACTGGGGGCTGAAGCTTTCTTT.

The V and J genes are TRBV10-3 and TRBJ2-7, with 9 positions matching TRBD1. After removal of 0 bases from V and 2 bases from J, the junction contained 8 bases not matched to a gene. CDR1 and CDR2 from the germline V gene are ENHRY and SYGVKD. The CDR3 consists of 17 residues. CDR3 residues: CAISESISGTGTYEQYF. DNA of the CDR3: TGTGCCATCAGTGAGTCGATTTCTGGGACAGGGACCTACGAGCAGTACTTC.

This clone was seen a handful of times. The CDR3 coding sequence is TGTGCCAGCACTCCGACTAGCGGGGGGACAGATACGCAGTATTTT. It codes for CASTPTSGGTDTQYF. The V gene is TRBV2, the J gene TRBJ2-3; 13 nucleotides align to TRBD2. The germline gives CDR1 SNHLY, CDR2 FYNNEI. The CDR3 contains 15 residues. The V and J ends lost 7 bases and 3 bases, in that order; junction bases with no gene match: 4.

The chain recombines TRBV9 with TRBJ2-2, with a possible D match to TRBD1 (7 bases). The length of the CDR3 is 19 residues. CDR1 and CDR2 from the germline V gene are SGDLS and YYNGEE. V was trimmed by 1 base and J by 5 bases, leaving 24 bases between them. The CDR3 here is CASSVNPGGQGVRTGELFF. CDR3 bases: TGTGCCAGCAGCGTAAATCCCGGGGGTCAGGGGGTTCGAACCGGGGAGCTGTTTTTT.